The following is a T cell receptor (beta chain) sequence with its context. Its cognate antigen is unknown. Every donor contributed about 10 milliliters of peripheral blood by blood draw. Per sample, extraction of total RNA gave at least 5.5 micrograms in every case. Through a sample-barcoded 5' primer and a J-beta primer mix, a second PCR was run for about 6 to 11 cycles. TCRdb processed the 5' RACE reads anew with MiXCR; each CDR3 protein has one entry. Of over a million distinct CDR3 sequences in the sample, roughly 45% were seen once. This CDR3 is 16 amino acids long. V gave up 3 bases and J gave up 3 bases, with 12 bases separating them. Germline values: CDR1 SGHNT, CDR2 YENEEA. This entry is derived from a study of blood T cells in healthy people across ages. Overall study findings and caveats: A strong correlation was seen between TCR beta diversity and naive T cell percentage. Unsorted PBMCs ruled out conclusive naive versus antigen-experienced comparison.

The sequence came from an older woman in good health. Sequenced sample: blood. The chain carries TRBV11-3 and TRBJ2-6; D ambiguous. CDR3 nucleotides: TGTGCCAGCAGCTTGGGCCCCACACATGGGGCCAACGTCCTGACTTTC. This gives the protein CASSLGPTHGANVLTF.